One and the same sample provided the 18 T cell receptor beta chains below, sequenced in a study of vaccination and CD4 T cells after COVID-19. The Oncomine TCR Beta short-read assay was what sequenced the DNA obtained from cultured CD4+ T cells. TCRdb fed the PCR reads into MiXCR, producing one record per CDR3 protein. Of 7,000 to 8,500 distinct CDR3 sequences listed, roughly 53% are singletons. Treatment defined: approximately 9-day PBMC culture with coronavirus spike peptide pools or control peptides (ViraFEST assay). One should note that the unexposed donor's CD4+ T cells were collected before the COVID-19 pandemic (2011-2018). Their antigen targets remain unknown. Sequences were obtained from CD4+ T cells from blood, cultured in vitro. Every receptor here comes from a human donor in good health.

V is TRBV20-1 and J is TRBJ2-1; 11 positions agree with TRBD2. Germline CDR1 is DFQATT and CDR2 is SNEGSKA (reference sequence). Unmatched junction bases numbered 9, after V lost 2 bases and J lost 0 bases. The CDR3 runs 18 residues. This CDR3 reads CSARKRRTSGPSYNEQFF. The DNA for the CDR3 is TGCAGTGCTAGAAAGAGGAGGACTAGCGGGCCCTCCTACAATGAGCAGTTCTTC.

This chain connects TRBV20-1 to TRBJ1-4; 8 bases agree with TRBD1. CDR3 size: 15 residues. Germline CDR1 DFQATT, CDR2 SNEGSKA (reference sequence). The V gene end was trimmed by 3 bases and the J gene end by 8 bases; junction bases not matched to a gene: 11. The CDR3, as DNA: TGCAGTGCTAGTTCCAGCAGGGGGCGATTCGAAAAACTGTTTTTT. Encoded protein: CSASSSRGRFEKLFF.

The chain's CDR3 is CASSYRDRVGNEQFF. CDR3 nucleotide sequence: TGTGCCAGCAGTTACCGGGACAGGGTTGGGAATGAGCAGTTCTTC. The V gene is TRBV6-5, the J gene TRBJ2-1; 9 nucleotides align to TRBD1. This CDR3 has 15 amino acids. Germline CDR1 and CDR2: MNHEY and SVGAGI. With 2 bases clipped from V and 7 bases from J, the junction kept 6 bases outside the gene matches.

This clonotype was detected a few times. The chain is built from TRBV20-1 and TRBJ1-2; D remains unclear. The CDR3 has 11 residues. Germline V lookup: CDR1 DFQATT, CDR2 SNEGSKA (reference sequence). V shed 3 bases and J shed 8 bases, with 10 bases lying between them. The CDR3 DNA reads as TGCAGTGCTAGTCGGGGTAACGGCTACACCTTC. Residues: CSASRGNGYTF.

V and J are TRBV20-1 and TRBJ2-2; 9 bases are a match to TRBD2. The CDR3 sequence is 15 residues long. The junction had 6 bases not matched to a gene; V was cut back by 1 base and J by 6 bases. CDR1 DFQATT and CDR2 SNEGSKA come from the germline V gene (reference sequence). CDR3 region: CSARAVAGVAGELFF. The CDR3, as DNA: TGCAGTGCTAGAGCGGTAGCGGGGGTTGCCGGGGAGCTGTTTTTT.

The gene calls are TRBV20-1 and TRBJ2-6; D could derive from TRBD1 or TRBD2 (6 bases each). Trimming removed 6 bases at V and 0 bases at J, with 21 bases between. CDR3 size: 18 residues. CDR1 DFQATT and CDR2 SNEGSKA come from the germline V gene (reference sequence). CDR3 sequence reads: CSAPPLRGGNSGANVLTF. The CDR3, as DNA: TGCAGTGCACCGCCCTTGCGAGGGGGGAACTCTGGGGCCAACGTCCTGACTTTC.

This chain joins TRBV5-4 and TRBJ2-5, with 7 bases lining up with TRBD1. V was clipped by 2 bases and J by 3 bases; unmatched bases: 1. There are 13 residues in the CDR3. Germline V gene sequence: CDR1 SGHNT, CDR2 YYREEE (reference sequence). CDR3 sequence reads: CASSFTGEETQYF. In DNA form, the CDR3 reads TGTGCCAGCAGCTTTACAGGGGAAGAGACCCAGTACTTC.

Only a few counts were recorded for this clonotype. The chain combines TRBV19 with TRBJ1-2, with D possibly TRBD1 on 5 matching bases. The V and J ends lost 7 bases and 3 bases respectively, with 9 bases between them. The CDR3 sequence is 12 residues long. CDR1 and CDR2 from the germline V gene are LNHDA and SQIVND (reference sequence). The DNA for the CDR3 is TGTGCCAGTATGTGGGGGGACTATGGCTACACCTTC. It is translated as CASMWGDYGYTF.

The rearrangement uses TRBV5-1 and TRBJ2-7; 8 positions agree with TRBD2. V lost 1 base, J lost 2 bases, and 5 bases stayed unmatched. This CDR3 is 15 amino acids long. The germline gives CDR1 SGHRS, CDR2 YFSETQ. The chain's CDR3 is CASSLPSGGPYEQYF. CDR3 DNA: TGCGCCAGCAGCTTGCCGAGCGGGGGACCCTACGAGCAGTACTTC. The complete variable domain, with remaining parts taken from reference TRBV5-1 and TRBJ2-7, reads KAGVTQTPRYLIKTRGQQVTLSCSPISGHRSVSWYQQTPGQGLQFLFEYFSETQRNKGNFPGRFSGRQFSNSRSEMNVSTLELGDSALYLCASSLPSGGPYEQYFGPGTRLTVT.

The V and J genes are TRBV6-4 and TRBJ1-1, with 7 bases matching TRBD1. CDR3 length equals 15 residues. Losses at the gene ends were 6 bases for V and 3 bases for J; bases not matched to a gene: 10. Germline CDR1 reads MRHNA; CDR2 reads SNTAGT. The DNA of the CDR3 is TGTGCCAGCAGGCCCGTACAGGGGACGGACACTGAAGCTTTCTTT. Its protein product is CASRPVQGTDTEAFF.

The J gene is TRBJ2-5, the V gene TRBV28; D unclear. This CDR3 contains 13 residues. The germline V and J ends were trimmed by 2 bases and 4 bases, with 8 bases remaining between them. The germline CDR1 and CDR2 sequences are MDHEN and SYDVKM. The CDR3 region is CASSLAIGETQYF. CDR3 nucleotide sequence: TGTGCCAGCAGTTTAGCAATAGGAGAGACCCAGTACTTC.

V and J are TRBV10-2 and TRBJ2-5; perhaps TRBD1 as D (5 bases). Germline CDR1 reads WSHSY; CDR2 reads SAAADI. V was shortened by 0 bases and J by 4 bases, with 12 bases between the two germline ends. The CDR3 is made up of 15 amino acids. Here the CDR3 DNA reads TGCGCCAGCAGTGAGTCAGCAGGGCAGGGAGAGACCCAGTACTTC. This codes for CASSESAGQGETQYF.

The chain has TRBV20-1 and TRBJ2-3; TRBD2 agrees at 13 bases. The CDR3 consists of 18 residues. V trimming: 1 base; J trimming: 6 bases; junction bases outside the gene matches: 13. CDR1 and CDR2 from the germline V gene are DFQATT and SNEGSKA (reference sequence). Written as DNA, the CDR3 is TGCAGTGCTAGAGGCAGGGTAGGGACTAGCGGGGTCGGGGATACGCAGTATTTT. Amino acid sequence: CSARGRVGTSGVGDTQYF.

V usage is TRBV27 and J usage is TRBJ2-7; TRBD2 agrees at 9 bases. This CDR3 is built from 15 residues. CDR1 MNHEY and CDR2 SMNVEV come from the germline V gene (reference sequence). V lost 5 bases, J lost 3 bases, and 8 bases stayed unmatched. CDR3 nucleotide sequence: TGTGCCAGCAGTCGATCGGCGGGGGGGTTCTACGAGCAGTACTTC. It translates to CASSRSAGGFYEQYF.

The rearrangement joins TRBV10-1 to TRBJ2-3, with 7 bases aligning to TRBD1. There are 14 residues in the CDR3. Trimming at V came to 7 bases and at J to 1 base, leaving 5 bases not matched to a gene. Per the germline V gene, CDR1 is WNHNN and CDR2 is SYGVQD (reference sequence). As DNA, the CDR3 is TGCGCCAGCAAGGGGGCAGGGGGCACAGATACGCAGTATTTT. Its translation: CASKGAGGTDTQYF.

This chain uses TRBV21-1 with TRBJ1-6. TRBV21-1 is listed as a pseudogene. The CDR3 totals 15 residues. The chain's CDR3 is CASLLVEMINSPLHF. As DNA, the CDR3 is TGTGCCAGCCTTTTGGTGGAGATGATAAATTCACCCCTCCACTTT.

CDR3 DNA sequence: TGTGCCAGCAGTCCCGGAGGAAACACTGAAGCTTTCTTT. This encodes CASSPGGNTEAFF. This rearrangement joins TRBV2 to TRBJ1-1; D remains unclear. Germline assignment: CDR1 SNHLY and CDR2 FYNNEI. The CDR3 consists of 13 residues. The ends were cut back, 5 bases at V and 2 bases at J, with 9 bases in the middle.

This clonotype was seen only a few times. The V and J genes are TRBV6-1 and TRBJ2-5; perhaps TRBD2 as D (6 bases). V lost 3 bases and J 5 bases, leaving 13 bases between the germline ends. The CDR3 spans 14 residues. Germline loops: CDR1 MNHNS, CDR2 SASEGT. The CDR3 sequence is CASSDTGEVETQYF. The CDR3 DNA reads TGTGCCAGCAGTGATACGGGAGAGGTGGAGACCCAGTACTTC.